One and the same sample provided the 22 T cell receptor beta chains below, sequenced in a study of T cell responses to AZD1222 COVID-19 vaccine (dated by TCRdb to the early 2020s). Libraries were made using the immunoSEQ multiplex PCR assay. This immuneACCESS table, as held by TCRdb, lists in-frame sequences with V and J called but not all clones. Of the missing ones, under half trace to an unresolved V gene in checked studies; the others have no known cause. The sample profile shows 73,000 or so clones; about nine tenths of them were found once. The top ten clonotypes cover about a fifth of the sample. Reading the label with the study, this specimen's time point is: baseline before first vaccination. This sample comprised peripheral blood, obtained on day 0 of AZD1222 vaccination. These receptors originate from an adult in good health.

This rearrangement joins TRBV9 to TRBJ2-1, with TRBD2 as a possible D gene (6 bases). CDR1 and CDR2 (germline): SGDLS, YYNGEE. The CDR3 runs to 16 residues. V lost 0 bases to trimming and J lost 0 bases, with 10 bases between them. The CDR3 sequence: CASSVARGGSYNEQFF. CDR3 sequence (DNA): TGTGCCAGCAGCGTAGCTCGGGGAGGCTCCTACAATGAGCAGTTCTTC.

The chain carries TRBV23-1 and TRBJ1-5; unclear D gene. TRBV23-1 carries the ORF label, with uncertain function. The V and J ends lost 0 bases and 4 bases respectively, with 7 bases between them. There are 14 residues in the CDR3. The CDR3 reads CASSQSGRNQPQHF. Written as DNA, the CDR3 is TGCGCCAGCAGTCAATCTGGAAGAAATCAGCCCCAGCATTTT.

This chain uses TRBV4-1 with TRBJ2-7; 8 nucleotides agree with TRBD1. The CDR3 totals 15 residues. V gave up 4 bases and J gave up 1 base; unmatched junction bases: 6. From germline, CDR1 is MGHRA and CDR2 YSYEKL. DNA for the CDR3: TGCGCCAGCAGCCGGGACAGGACGGAGTCCTACGAGCAGTACTTC. Its protein product is CASSRDRTESYEQYF.

This chain links TRBV4-2 with TRBJ1-4; the D gene is possibly TRBD1 (5 bases). The CDR3 extends over 14 amino acids. The germline V gene encodes CDR1 LGHNA and CDR2 YNFKEQ. V lost 6 bases and J 3 bases, leaving 11 bases between the germline ends. CDR3 protein: CASRAGGSNEKLFF. As DNA, the CDR3 is TGTGCCAGCAGGGCGGGGGGTTCTAATGAAAAACTGTTTTTT.

The chain recombines TRBV11-2 with TRBJ2-2, with a possible D match to TRBD2 (5 bases). The CDR3 has 12 amino acids. Germline V lookup: CDR1 SGHAT, CDR2 FQNNGV. Between the trimmed V and J ends, which lost 5 bases and 6 bases, there was a span of 7 bases. As DNA, the CDR3 is TGTGCCAGCAGCCAGGAGGCCGGGGAGCTGTTTTTT. Protein product: CASSQEAGELFF.

The J gene is TRBJ1-1, the V gene TRBV5-1, with 7 bases that match TRBD1. The trim removed 1 base at V and 3 bases at J, leaving 9 bases unmatched. The length of the CDR3 is 16 residues. CDR1 is SGHRS and CDR2 is YFSETQ in the germline V gene. CDR3 in amino acids: CASSLTAGGRDTEAFF. In nucleotides, the CDR3 is TGCGCCAGCAGCTTGACGGCAGGGGGTCGAGACACTGAAGCTTTCTTT.

The rearrangement uses TRBV19 and TRBJ2-7; TRBD1 might be the D (6 bases). Trimming left V 1 base short and J 0 bases short, with 16 bases between. This CDR3 spans 17 amino acids. Germline assignment: CDR1 LNHDA and CDR2 SQIVND (reference sequence). The DNA for the CDR3 is TGTGCCAGTAGTATAGTCCATATCGGGACAAGCTCCTACGAGCAGTACTTC. Protein sequence: CASSIVHIGTSSYEQYF.

The chain is built from TRBV29-1 and TRBJ2-3; 8 nucleotides agree with TRBD1. CDR1 is SQVTM, CDR2 ANQGSEA, per germline. With V trimmed by 6 bases and J by 2 bases, 7 bases remained unmatched. CDR3 length: 14 residues. The CDR3 DNA is TGCAGCGTCCACAGACAGGGGTCCACAGATACGCAGTATTTT. Translation gives CSVHRQGSTDTQYF.

The chain uses TRBV30 and TRBJ2-2, with a possible D match to TRBD2 (5 bases). V was clipped by 1 base and J by 1 base, with 10 bases between them. The CDR3 contains 15 residues. Germline CDR1 and CDR2: GTSNPN and SVGIG (reference sequence). CDR3 coding DNA: TGTGCCTGGAGTGCCTCCGGGGTGAACACCGGGGAGCTGTTTTTT. It codes for CAWSASGVNTGELFF.

The V call is TRBV27, the J call TRBJ2-5, with TRBD2 identical over 10 bases. Germline V gives CDR1 MNHEY, CDR2 SMNVEV (reference sequence). The CDR3 sequence is 16 residues long. The junction had 9 bases not matched to a gene; V was cut back by 6 bases and J by 2 bases. The CDR3 region is CASRPYSLAGQETQYF. The CDR3 DNA follows: TGTGCCAGCAGGCCCTACTCACTAGCGGGACAAGAGACCCAGTACTTC.

The chain has TRBV5-5 and TRBJ2-7; TRBD1 aligns across 10 bases. Per germline, CDR1 SGHKS and CDR2 YYEKEE (reference sequence). The CDR3 spans 15 residues. J lost 1 base, V lost 5 bases, and 6 bases had no gene match. The CDR3 region is CASRPRDRGSYEQYF. CDR3 DNA: TGTGCCAGCAGACCCCGGGACAGGGGTTCCTACGAGCAGTACTTC.

CDR3 residues: CASSLSGSLFTYEQYF. The CDR3 bases are TGTGCCAGCAGCTTGTCAGGGTCTCTCTTCACCTACGAGCAGTACTTC. The chain combines TRBV5-5 with TRBJ2-7; weak D call: TRBD1 (5 bases). CDR1 and CDR2 from the germline V gene are SGHKS and YYEKEE (reference sequence). The CDR3 spans 16 residues. Trimming pared 1 base from V and 2 bases from J, leaving 16 bases between.

The V gene is TRBV30, the J gene TRBJ1-1; D uncertain. The CDR3 is 14 amino acids. Germline V gives CDR1 GTSNPN, CDR2 SVGIG (reference sequence). V shed 0 bases and J shed 3 bases, with 11 bases lying between them. The chain's CDR3 is CAWSVNEGHTEAFF. CDR3 DNA: TGTGCCTGGAGTGTAAATGAAGGACACACTGAAGCTTTCTTT.

The chain has TRBV10-1 and TRBJ1-1, with D tentatively TRBD1 (5 bases). Trimming removed 6 bases at V and 4 bases at J, with 12 bases between. Germline assignment: CDR1 WNHNN and CDR2 SYGVQD (reference sequence). The CDR3 totals 13 residues. The CDR3 DNA follows: TGCGCCAGCAGCGATGATAGGGGCACTGAAGCTTTCTTT. Translation gives CASSDDRGTEAFF.

This clone is a singleton in its sample. The rearrangement links TRBV19 to TRBJ1-2; possible D gene TRBD1, 5 bases. The CDR3 contains 17 residues. Germline V gene lookup returns CDR1 LNHDA and CDR2 SQIVND (reference sequence). V was pared by 0 bases and J by 0 bases, with 14 bases between. CDR3 in DNA: TGTGCCAGTAGTATAGAAAGGCGGGCAGGGCCTAACTATGGCTACACCTTC. Encoded protein: CASSIERRAGPNYGYTF.

The rearrangement links TRBV5-1 to TRBJ2-2; 10 bases align to TRBD1. The germline CDR1 and CDR2 sequences are SGHRS and YFSETQ. The CDR3 loop spans 19 amino acids. The J segment lost 4 bases and the V segment lost 4 bases, leaving 16 bases of the junction unmatched. The CDR3 coding sequence is TGCGCCAGCAGCCTAACGCCCCCCTCCGGGACAGGGGTCACCGGGGAGCTGTTTTTT. This codes for CASSLTPPSGTGVTGELFF.

The chain couples TRBV7-2 to TRBJ1-2; D is perhaps TRBD1 (5 bases). CDR1 and CDR2 from the germline V gene are SGHTA and FQGNSA. The CDR3 consists of 13 residues. The germline V and J ends were trimmed by 6 bases and 4 bases, with 12 bases remaining between them. The CDR3 loop is CASRYQGAYGYTF. CDR3 in DNA: TGTGCCAGCAGATATCAGGGAGCCTATGGCTACACCTTC.

J is TRBJ1-2 and V is TRBV28, with 11 bases aligning to TRBD1. V lost 5 bases and J lost 1; bases outside the gene matches: 6. From germline, CDR1 is MDHEN and CDR2 SYDVKM. The CDR3 covers 16 residues. CDR3 in DNA: TGTGCCAGCAGTCGGACAGGGGGCTTGGATAACTATGGCTACACCTTC. Its protein is CASSRTGGLDNYGYTF.

The chain carries TRBV6-5 and TRBJ2-7; 9 bases align to TRBD1. The CDR3 loop spans 15 amino acids. Trimming at V came to 5 bases and at J to 6 bases, leaving 11 bases not matched to a gene. The V gene's germline CDR1 is MNHEY and CDR2 SVGAGI. CDR3 sequence reads: CASSPLSTGGSEQYF. The DNA of the CDR3 is TGTGCCAGCAGTCCCCTCTCGACAGGGGGAAGCGAGCAGTACTTC.

This clone was picked up one time. The chain carries TRBV7-2 and TRBJ2-3; D unclear. From germline, CDR1 is SGHTA and CDR2 FQGNSA. The CDR3 consists of 12 residues. Trimming cost V 5 bases and J 5 bases, with 8 bases left between them. In DNA form, the CDR3 reads TGTGCCAGCAGCGCTTCGGGAGATACGCAGTATTTT. Translated, it gives CASSASGDTQYF.

The chain uses TRBV9 and TRBJ2-3; a possible D gene is TRBD1 (6 bases). V gave up 3 bases and J gave up 4 bases, with 12 bases separating them. Germline V gene sequence: CDR1 SGDLS, CDR2 YYNGEE. This CDR3 has 14 residues. CDR3 DNA: TGTGCCAGCAGCGCGAGTGGGGGCCCAGATACGCAGTATTTT. It yields the protein CASSASGGPDTQYF.

This chain uses TRBV7-9 with TRBJ2-3; D is unclear. From germline, CDR1 is SEHNR and CDR2 FQNEAQ (reference sequence). V dropped 1 base and J dropped 1 base, with 9 bases sitting between them. The CDR3 loop spans 15 amino acids. CDR3 in DNA: TGTGCCAGCAGCTTAGGTTCCAGCCGCACAGATACGCAGTATTTT. Amino acids: CASSLGSSRTDTQYF.